The following is a T cell receptor (beta chain) sequence with its context. Participants were placed into cohorts based on the clinical history they reported. With 5 bases clipped from V and 3 bases from J, the junction kept 10 bases outside the gene matches. The CDR3 consists of 15 residues. CDR1 and CDR2 from the germline V gene are MNHEY and SMNVEV (reference sequence). These data are taken from a study of blood T cell repertoires in COVID-19. Study at large: T cells, B-cell-depleted T cells, or PBMCs provided the cDNA or gDNA that served as material.

Study processing details: Reference gene primer amplification gave nucleated cell count estimates. Some clones are missing from TCRdb's copy, which holds only in-frame ones; the method was immunoSEQ multiplex PCR. For V, J and clone size, that table is used; D and trimming come from the DNA. The table records roughly 400,000 clones, roughly nine tenths of them present only once. Sequenced input: PBMCs or T cells enriched from blood (not recorded which). The chain combines TRBV27 with TRBJ2-7; 7 bases map to TRBD1. This clonotype originated in a man in his thirties or forties who had recovered from COVID-19. The CDR3 DNA is TGTGCCAGCAGTACCTCCCGGGACAGATACTACGAGCAGTACTTC. This gives the protein CASSTSRDRYYEQYF.